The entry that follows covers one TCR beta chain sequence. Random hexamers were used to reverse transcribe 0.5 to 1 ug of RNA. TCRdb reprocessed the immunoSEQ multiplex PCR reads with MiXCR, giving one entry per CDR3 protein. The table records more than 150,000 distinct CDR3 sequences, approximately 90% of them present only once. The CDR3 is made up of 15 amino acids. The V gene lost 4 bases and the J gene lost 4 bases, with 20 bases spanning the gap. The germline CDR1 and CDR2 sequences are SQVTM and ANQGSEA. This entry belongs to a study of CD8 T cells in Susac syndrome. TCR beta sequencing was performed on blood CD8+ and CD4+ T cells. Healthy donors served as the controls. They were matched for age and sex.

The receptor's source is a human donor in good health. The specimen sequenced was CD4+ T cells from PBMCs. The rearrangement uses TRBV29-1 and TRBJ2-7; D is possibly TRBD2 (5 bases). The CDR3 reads CSVGDRPQPGYEQYF. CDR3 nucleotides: TGCAGCGTTGGGGATCGGCCTCAACCGGGGTACGAGCAGTACTTC.